These 14 T cell receptor beta chains originate from one sample sequenced in a study of cytomegalovirus exposure and HLA in healthy donors. The PCR was carried out with 60 Vbeta primers and 13 Jbeta primers. Profiling relied on immunoSEQ multiplex PCR, and the TCRdb table lists in-frame clones only, not all of them. The data show 90,000 to 110,000 clones, roughly 71% seen once. Sequencing used PBMCs. The source of these receptors is a woman aged 70 to 79 in good health and CMV-seropositive.

The chain is built from TRBV5-1 and TRBJ2-5; D not resolved. The germline gives CDR1 SGHRS, CDR2 YFSETQ. V lost 5 bases and J lost 5, with 16 bases in between. The CDR3 is made up of 14 amino acids. The CDR3 DNA follows: TGCGCCAGCAGGAAAGATCCTACAGAGGAGACCCAGTACTTC. This translates into CASRKDPTEETQYF.

This chain uses TRBV19 with TRBJ2-7; TRBD1 matches 7 bases. The CDR3 length is 15 residues. CDR1 and CDR2 (germline): LNHDA, SQIVND (reference sequence). V trimming: 3 bases; J trimming: 2 bases; junction bases outside the gene matches: 7. The CDR3 region is CASSIGQAVTYEQYF. The CDR3, as DNA: TGTGCCAGTAGTATCGGACAGGCGGTTACCTACGAGCAGTACTTC.

CDR3 in DNA: TGTGCCAGCAGCTTCGCGGGGACTAGCGGACGGTTATCCGGGGAGCTGTTTTTT. This codes for CASSFAGTSGRLSGELFF. The V gene is TRBV7-9, the J gene TRBJ2-2, with 11 nucleotides matching TRBD2. The germline gives CDR1 SEHNR, CDR2 FQNEAQ (reference sequence). This CDR3 spans 18 amino acids. V lost 3 bases and J lost 6; bases outside the gene matches: 12.

DNA for the CDR3: TGTGCCAGCAGCGACAGACTAGCGGGGCGGCAGTACTTC. The encoded protein is CASSDRLAGRQYF. The chain employs TRBV9 and TRBJ2-7; 11 bases match TRBD2. The germline gives CDR1 SGDLS, CDR2 YYNGEE. The V segment lost 3 bases and the J segment 9 bases; nucleotides outside the gene matches: 5. The CDR3 has 13 residues.

This chain links TRBV6-5 with TRBJ1-2; 9 bases map to TRBD1. Per the germline V gene, CDR1 is MNHEY and CDR2 is SVGAGI. V was pared by 2 bases and J by 4 bases, with 5 bases of the junction left unmatched. This CDR3 comprises 15 residues. In nucleotides, the CDR3 is TGTGCCAGCAGTTACCTACAGGGGGCTGGCTATGGCTACACCTTC. Protein: CASSYLQGAGYGYTF.

This clone occurred once. This sequence joins TRBV5-1 and TRBJ1-1; a weak D match, TRBD1 (6 bases). The germline V gene encodes CDR1 SGHRS and CDR2 YFSETQ. The CDR3 contains 14 residues. Trimming cost V 4 bases and J 6 bases, with 16 bases left between them. CDR3 nucleotide sequence: TGCGCCAGCAGCCCGGGACATTCAGGGGCTGAAGCTTTCTTT. Residues: CASSPGHSGAEAFF.

V is TRBV29-1 and J is TRBJ2-3, with TRBD2 matching over 8 bases. The length of the CDR3 is 15 residues. V trimming: 1 base; J trimming: 3 bases; junction bases outside the gene matches: 6. Germline lookup yields CDR1 SQVTM and CDR2 ANQGSEA. The CDR3 DNA is TGCAGCGTTGAAGGGCTGGGCGGGGGGACAGATACGCAGTATTTT. Its protein product is CSVEGLGGGTDTQYF.

This chain joins TRBV20-1 and TRBJ1-1; unclear D gene. V dropped 7 bases and J dropped 5 bases, with 11 bases sitting between them. This CDR3 is 11 amino acids long. Germline CDR1 reads DFQATT; CDR2 reads SNEGSKA (reference sequence). CDR3 loop: CSGLGRTEAFF. The CDR3 DNA is TGCAGTGGTCTAGGTCGAACTGAAGCTTTCTTT.

The rearrangement links TRBV5-1 to TRBJ2-2; possibly TRBD1 for D (5 bases). The germline V and J ends were trimmed by 0 bases and 5 bases, with 14 bases remaining between them. Germline V lookup: CDR1 SGHRS, CDR2 YFSETQ. The CDR3 totals 16 residues. CDR3 sequence (DNA): TGCGCCAGCAGCTTGGTGGTTGGAACAGGTACCGGGGAGCTGTTTTTT. Translating it yields CASSLVVGTGTGELFF. Together with reference TRBV5-1 and TRBJ2-2, the CDR3 gives the full variable domain: KAGVTQTPRYLIKTRGQQVTLSCSPISGHRSVSWYQQTPGQGLQFLFEYFSETQRNKGNFPGRFSGRQFSNSRSEMNVSTLELGDSALYLCASSLVVGTGTGELFFGEGSRLTVL.

This clone was detected once. The chain has TRBV2 and TRBJ2-2, with D possibly matching TRBD1 (6 bases). This CDR3 has 13 residues. CDR1 SNHLY and CDR2 FYNNEI come from the germline V gene. With 5 bases removed from V and 6 bases from J, the gap between germline ends came to 10 bases. CDR3 nucleotide sequence: TGTGCCAGCAGTTCAGGGGCCCCCGGGGAGCTGTTTTTT. Its protein is CASSSGAPGELFF.

The chain has TRBV29-1 and TRBJ1-1, with D perhaps matching TRBD1 (5 bases). Between the trimmed V and J ends, which lost 6 bases and 6 bases, there was a span of 14 bases. Germline V gene lookup returns CDR1 SQVTM and CDR2 ANQGSEA. This CDR3 is built from 12 residues. CDR3: CSVDRGGAEAFF. CDR3 sequence (DNA): TGCAGCGTCGATCGCGGGGGGGCTGAAGCTTTCTTT. The complete variable domain, with remaining parts taken from reference TRBV29-1 and TRBJ1-1, reads SAVISQKPSRDICQRGTSLTIQCQVDSQVTMMFWYRQQPGQSLTLIATANQGSEATYESGFVIDKFPISRPNLTFSTLTVSNMSPEDSSIYLCSVDRGGAEAFFGQGTRLTVV.

The chain uses TRBV9 and TRBJ2-7; the D gene is possibly TRBD2 (6 bases). Germline V CDR1 and CDR2: SGDLS, YYNGEE. CDR3 length: 15 amino acids. V was pared by 0 bases and J by 4 bases, with 14 bases between. The CDR3 region has the DNA TGTGCCAGCAGCGTAGGCGATAGCGGAAGTTACGAGCAGTACTTC. It encodes CASSVGDSGSYEQYF.

In its sample, this clone was seen once. The chain recombines TRBV4-1 with TRBJ1-2; D might be TRBD1 (5 bases). CDR1 is MGHRA and CDR2 is YSYEKL in the germline V gene. The CDR3 sequence is 16 residues long. V dropped 5 bases and J dropped 5 bases, with 21 bases sitting between them. In DNA, the CDR3 is TGCGCCAGCAGCTCTCCATCCCGCGGGGCTAGTTATGGCTACACCTTC. Its protein is CASSSPSRGASYGYTF.

V gene TRBV18 combines with J gene TRBJ1-1, with TRBD1 matching over 10 bases. The CDR3 contains 16 residues. In germline, CDR1 is KGHSH, CDR2 LQKENI. The V and J ends lost 2 bases and 5 bases, in that order; junction bases with no gene match: 8. The CDR3 sequence is CASSPSDRGLGTEAFF. The CDR3 bases are TGTGCCAGCTCACCATCCGACAGGGGGCTAGGGACTGAAGCTTTCTTT.